This T cell receptor beta chain was recovered during a study of blood T cell repertoires in COVID-19. Study-wide context: In each case, the material was cDNA or gDNA derived from T cells, B-cell-depleted T cells, or PBMCs.

CDR1 and CDR2 from the germline V gene are ENHRY and SYGVKD. Trimming removed 10 bases from V and 0 bases from J, with 12 bases in between. The CDR3 extends over 13 amino acids. The protocol was immunoSEQ multiplex PCR, while the TCRdb copy is restricted to in-frame clones and leaves out a portion. This table holds about 260,000 clones, 91% found once. Sequenced sample: peripheral blood. The chain recombines TRBV10-3 with TRBJ1-1; no reliable D call. This clonotype originated in a person between 18 and 30 years old with COVID-19, enrolled during active disease. Here the CDR3 DNA reads TGTGCCACAAAGGAGGGTATGAACACTGAAGCTTTCTTT. As protein: CATKEGMNTEAFF.